Sequencing of this T cell receptor beta chain was carried out in a study of CD8+ T cells in alopecia areata. Turning to the study itself: Treatment comprised oral tofacitinib, 5 to 10 mg twice daily, in treated patients. Scoring of treated patients' severity used the percentage of affected scalp area.

Study conclusions and caveats: The study found tofacitinib significantly decreased scalp clonality and expanded CD8+ clones among the top 100. Relative to normal scalp, lesional scalp, especially alopecia totalis/universalis, showed higher clonality.

Notes on this clone: Its antigen remains unknown.

Specified treatment: oral pan-JAK inhibitor, 5-10 mg twice daily. RNA was isolated and reverse transcribed to cDNA, the sequencing template. Some clones are missing from TCRdb's copy, which holds only in-frame ones; the method was immunoSEQ multiplex PCR. The sample has about 160,000 clones; approximately 65% are singletons. The sequence derives from a human donor with alopecia areata. The sample here was CD4+ T cells sorted from blood, taken at week 4, from a patient treated with tofacitinib.

In nucleotides, the CDR3 is TGTGCCAGCAGCTTAGTCGGCAGGGGGTTTCAAGAGACCCAGTACTTC. Its protein product is CASSLVGRGFQETQYF. The J gene is TRBJ2-5, the V gene TRBV11-2; 7 bases fit TRBD1. Germline V gene lookup returns CDR1 SGHAT and CDR2 FQNNGV. The CDR3 has 16 amino acids. V shed 1 base and J 2 bases; nucleotides not matched to a gene: 7.